Detailed here is one T cell receptor (beta chain). This entry belongs to a study of OX40 agonist ivuxolimab in advanced cancers. Sequencing used immunoSEQ multiplex PCR; TCRdb keeps in-frame clones, though not all of them. This table has 50,000 to 75,000 clones, 70% to 90% appearing once. Germline-derived CDR1 and CDR2 are SEHNR and FQNEAQ (reference sequence). The CDR3 is 14 residues long. V dropped 6 bases and J dropped 4 bases, with 13 bases sitting between them. This TCR came from an adult with an advanced solid tumor such as melanoma, head and neck, liver or kidney cancer. Material: CD4+ or CD8+ T cells sorted from blood, obtained in a trial of the OX40 agonist ivuxolimab. The V call is TRBV7-9, the J call TRBJ1-5; no clear D gene. The chain's CDR3 is CASSRTPINQPQHF. DNA for the CDR3: TGTGCCAGCAGTCGGACCCCGATAAATCAGCCCCAGCATTTT.